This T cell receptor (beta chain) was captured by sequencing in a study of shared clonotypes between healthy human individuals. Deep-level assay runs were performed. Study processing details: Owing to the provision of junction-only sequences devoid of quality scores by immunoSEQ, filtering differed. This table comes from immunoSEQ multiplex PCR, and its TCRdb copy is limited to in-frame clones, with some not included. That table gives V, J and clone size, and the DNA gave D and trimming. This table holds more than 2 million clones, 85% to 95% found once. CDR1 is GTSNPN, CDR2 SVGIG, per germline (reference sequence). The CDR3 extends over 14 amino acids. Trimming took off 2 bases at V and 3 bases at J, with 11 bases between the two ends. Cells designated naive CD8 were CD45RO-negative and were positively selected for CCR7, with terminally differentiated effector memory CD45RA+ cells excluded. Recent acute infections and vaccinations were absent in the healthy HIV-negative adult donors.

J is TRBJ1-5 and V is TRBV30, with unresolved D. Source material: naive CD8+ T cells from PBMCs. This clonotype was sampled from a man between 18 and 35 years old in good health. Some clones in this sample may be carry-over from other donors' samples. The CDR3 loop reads CAWSQRAVNQPQHF. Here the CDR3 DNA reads TGTGCCTGGAGTCAAAGGGCGGTCAATCAGCCCCAGCATTTT.